This T cell receptor (beta chain) came from a study of T cell responses to AZD1222 COVID-19 vaccine. Notes on the study in general: The sample set comprised mostly white British donors with more females, and clonal diversity was possibly underestimated. The span of vaccine-associated CD4 TCRs extended across spike, with dominance at 160-218 and 743-854. All repertoire sampling was performed exclusively after the peak T cell response. The breadth and depth of Spike-specific TCRs increased once two AZD1222 doses had been given.

Some clones are missing from TCRdb's copy, which holds only in-frame ones; the method was immunoSEQ multiplex PCR. Of 150,000 or so clones listed, less than 95% are singletons. A note on this clone: Its antigen remains unidentified.

This clonotype originated in an adult in good health. The material sequenced was peripheral blood, taken on day 0 of AZD1222 vaccination.

The CDR3 loop is CASSRLTGQGDEQFF. CDR3 DNA sequence: TGCGCCAGCAGCCGTTTAACGGGCCAGGGAGATGAGCAGTTCTTC. V and J are TRBV4-3 and TRBJ2-1, with D perhaps being TRBD1 or TRBD2 (5 bases each). The ends were cut back, 4 bases at V and 8 bases at J, with 18 bases in the middle. This CDR3 comprises 15 residues. Per the germline V gene, CDR1 is LGHNA and CDR2 is YSLEER.